This TCR beta chain is drawn from a study of T-cell reconstitution after alpha-beta-depleted transplantation in children. During its preparation, the TCRbeta library received unique molecular identifiers. MiXCR, run by TCRdb on the PCR reads, gives a single entry per CDR3 protein. The sample contains 500,000 to 600,000 distinct CDR3 sequences, approximately 20% of which appear only once. This sample comprised PBMCs from the stem cell graft donor, obtained from the stem cell graft. The source of this sequence is a human donor who donated a stem cell graft to a child with acute lymphoblastic leukemia.

Here the CDR3 DNA reads TGTGCCAGCAGTTTTGGGACAGGGGCCCGCTACACCTTC. Translated, it gives CASSFGTGARYTF. V gene TRBV27 combines with J gene TRBJ1-2; 10 nucleotides agree with TRBD1. The V gene end was trimmed by 3 bases and the J gene end by 9 bases; junction bases not matched to a gene: 4. The CDR3 is made up of 13 amino acids. Germline V gene lookup returns CDR1 MNHEY and CDR2 SMNVEV (reference sequence).